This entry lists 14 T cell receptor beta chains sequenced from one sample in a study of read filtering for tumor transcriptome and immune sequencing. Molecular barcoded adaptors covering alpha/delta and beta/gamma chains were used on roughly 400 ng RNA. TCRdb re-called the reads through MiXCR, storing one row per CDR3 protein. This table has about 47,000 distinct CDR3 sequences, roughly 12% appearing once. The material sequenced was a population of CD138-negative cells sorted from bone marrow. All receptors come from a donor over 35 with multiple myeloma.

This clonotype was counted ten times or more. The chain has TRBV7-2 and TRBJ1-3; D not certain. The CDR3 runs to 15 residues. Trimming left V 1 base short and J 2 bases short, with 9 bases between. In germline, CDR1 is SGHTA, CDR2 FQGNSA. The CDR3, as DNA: TGTGCCAGCAGCTTAGAAGGGCGGGCTGGAAACACCATATATTTT. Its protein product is CASSLEGRAGNTIYF.

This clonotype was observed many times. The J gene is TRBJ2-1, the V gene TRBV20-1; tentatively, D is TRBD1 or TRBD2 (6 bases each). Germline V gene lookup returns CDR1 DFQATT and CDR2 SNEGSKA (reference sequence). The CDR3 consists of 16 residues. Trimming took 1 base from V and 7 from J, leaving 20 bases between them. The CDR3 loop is CSARAPGGRFLNEQFF. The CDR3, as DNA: TGCAGTGCTAGAGCCCCCGGGGGCCGATTTTTAAATGAGCAGTTCTTC.

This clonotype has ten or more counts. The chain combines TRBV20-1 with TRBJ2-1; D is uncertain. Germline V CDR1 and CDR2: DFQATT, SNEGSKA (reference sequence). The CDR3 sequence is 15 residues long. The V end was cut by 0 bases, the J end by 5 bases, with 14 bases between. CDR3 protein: CSARDLLLPHNEQFF. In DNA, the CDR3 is TGCAGTGCTAGAGATCTTCTTCTCCCCCACAATGAGCAGTTCTTC.

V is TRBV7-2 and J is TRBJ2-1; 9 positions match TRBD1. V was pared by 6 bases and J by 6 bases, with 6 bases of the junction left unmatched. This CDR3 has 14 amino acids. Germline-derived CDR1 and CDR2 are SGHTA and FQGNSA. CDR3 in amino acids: CTSSPDRGSNEQFF. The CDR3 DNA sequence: TGTACCAGCAGTCCGGACAGGGGTAGCAATGAGCAGTTCTTC.

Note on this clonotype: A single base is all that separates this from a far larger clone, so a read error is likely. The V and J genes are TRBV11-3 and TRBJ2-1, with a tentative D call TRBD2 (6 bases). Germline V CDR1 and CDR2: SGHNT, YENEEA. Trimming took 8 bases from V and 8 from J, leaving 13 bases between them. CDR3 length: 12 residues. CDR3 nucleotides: TGTGCCAGCGGGGGACTGCGGTATGAGCAGTTCTTC. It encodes CASGGLRYEQFF.

The CDR3 region has the DNA TGTGCCAGCAGCCCCCGGGAACCAGATACGCAGTATTTT. It translates to CASSPREPDTQYF. The gene calls are TRBV7-6 and TRBJ2-3; maybe TRBD2 (5 bases). The V end lost 5 bases, the J end lost 4 bases, and 10 bases lay between the germline ends. The CDR3 runs 13 residues. The germline V gene has CDR1 SGHVS and CDR2 FNYEAQ.

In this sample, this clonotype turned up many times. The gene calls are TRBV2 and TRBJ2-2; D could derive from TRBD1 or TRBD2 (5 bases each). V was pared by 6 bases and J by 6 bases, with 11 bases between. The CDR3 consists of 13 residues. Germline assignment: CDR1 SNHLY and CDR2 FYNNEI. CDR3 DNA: TGTGCCAGCAGGCGGCAGGGAGCCGGGGAGCTGTTTTTT. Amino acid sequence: CASRRQGAGELFF.

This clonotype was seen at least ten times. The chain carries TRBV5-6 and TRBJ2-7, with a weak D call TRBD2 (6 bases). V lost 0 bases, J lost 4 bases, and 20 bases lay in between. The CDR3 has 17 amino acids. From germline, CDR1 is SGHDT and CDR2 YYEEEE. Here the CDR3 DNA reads TGTGCCAGCAGCTTGGGCCCTGGGACTTTCGGGTCATACGAGCAGTACTTC. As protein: CASSLGPGTFGSYEQYF.

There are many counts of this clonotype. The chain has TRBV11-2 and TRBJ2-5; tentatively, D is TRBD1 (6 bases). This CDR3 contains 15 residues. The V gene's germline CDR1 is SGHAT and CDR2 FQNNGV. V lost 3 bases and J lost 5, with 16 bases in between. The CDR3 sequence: CASSFDPGGRETQYF. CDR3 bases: TGTGCCAGCAGCTTTGATCCTGGGGGCAGGGAGACCCAGTACTTC.

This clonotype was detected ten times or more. DNA of the CDR3: TGTGCCAGCAGCTTAGCGGGAGGAAAAGATACGCAGTATTTT. Translating gives CASSLAGGKDTQYF. The chain carries TRBV7-9 and TRBJ2-3; perhaps TRBD2 as D (6 bases). Trimming stripped 0 bases from V and 5 bases from J, with 9 bases between. CDR1 and CDR2 (germline): SEHNR, FQNEAQ (reference sequence). This CDR3 is built from 14 residues.

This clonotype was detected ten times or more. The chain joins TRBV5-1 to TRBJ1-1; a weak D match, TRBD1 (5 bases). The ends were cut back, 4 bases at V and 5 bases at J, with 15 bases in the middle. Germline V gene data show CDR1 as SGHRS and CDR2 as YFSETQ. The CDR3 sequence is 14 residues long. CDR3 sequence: CASSPPGGGTEAFF. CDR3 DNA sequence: TGCGCCAGCAGCCCTCCCGGGGGGGGGACTGAAGCTTTCTTT.

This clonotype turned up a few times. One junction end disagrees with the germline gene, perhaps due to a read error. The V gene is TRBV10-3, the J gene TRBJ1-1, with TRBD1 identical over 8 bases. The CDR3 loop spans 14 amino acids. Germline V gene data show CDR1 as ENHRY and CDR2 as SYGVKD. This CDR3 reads CTISAGTGGTETFF. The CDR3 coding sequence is TGTACCATCAGCGCCGGGACAGGAGGAACTGAAACTTTCTTT.

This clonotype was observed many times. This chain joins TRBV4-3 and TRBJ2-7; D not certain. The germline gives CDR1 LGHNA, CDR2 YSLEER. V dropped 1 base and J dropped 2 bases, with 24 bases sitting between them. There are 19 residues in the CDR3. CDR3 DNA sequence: TGCGCCAGCAGCCAAGGGCGGTTCACCGGACCACAAACTCCCTACGAGCAGTACTTC. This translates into CASSQGRFTGPQTPYEQYF.

In DNA form, the CDR3 reads TGTGCCAGCAGCCAAGTCCCGGGACGTCGCTCAGGTGGCAGTGAGCAGTTCTTC. Its protein is CASSQVPGRRSGGSEQFF. The chain has TRBV3-1 and TRBJ2-1; D is tentatively TRBD1 or TRBD2 (5 bases each). The CDR3 runs 18 residues. Germline V gives CDR1 LGHDT, CDR2 YNNKEL (reference sequence). Deletions cut 1 base from V and 9 bases from J, with 25 bases between.